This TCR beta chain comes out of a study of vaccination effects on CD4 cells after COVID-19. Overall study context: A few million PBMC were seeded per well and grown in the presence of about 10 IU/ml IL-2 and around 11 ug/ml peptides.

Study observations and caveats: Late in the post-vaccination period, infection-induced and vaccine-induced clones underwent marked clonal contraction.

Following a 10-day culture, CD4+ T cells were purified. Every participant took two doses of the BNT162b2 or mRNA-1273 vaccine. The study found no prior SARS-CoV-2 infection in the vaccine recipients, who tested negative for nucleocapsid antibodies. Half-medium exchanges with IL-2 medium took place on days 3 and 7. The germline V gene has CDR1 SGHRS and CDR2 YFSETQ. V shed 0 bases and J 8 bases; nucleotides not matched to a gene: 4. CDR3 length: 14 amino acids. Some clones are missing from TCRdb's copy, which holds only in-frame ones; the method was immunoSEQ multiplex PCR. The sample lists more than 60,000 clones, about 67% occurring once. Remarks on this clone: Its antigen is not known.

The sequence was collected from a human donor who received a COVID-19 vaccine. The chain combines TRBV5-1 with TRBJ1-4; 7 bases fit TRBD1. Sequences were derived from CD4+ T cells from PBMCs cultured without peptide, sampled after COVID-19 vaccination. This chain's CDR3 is CASSLAGGQEKLFF. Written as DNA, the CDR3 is TGCGCCAGCAGCTTGGCGGGGGGACAGGAAAAACTGTTTTTT.